This T cell receptor (beta chain) is from a study of Ad26.COV2.S vaccination and SARS-CoV-2 variants. Points from the study as a whole: Total T cell responses may have been underestimated by the TCR breadth and depth analyses. Placebo recipients had lower spike-specific TCR breadth than vaccine recipients.

Treatment described: around 19 received Ad26.COV2.S at low or high dose, single or two shots; roughly five received placebo; per-sample allocation not given. After the first vaccine or placebo injection, samples were drawn on day 63. Note on this clone: Its antigen is currently unknown.

Germline-derived CDR1 and CDR2 are LNHNV and YYDKDF (reference sequence). The CDR3 loop spans 13 amino acids. V lost 11 bases, J lost 0 bases, and 4 bases stayed unmatched. The assay was immunoSEQ multiplex PCR, and TCRdb's table has in-frame clones only and misses some. The profile shows 400,000 to 500,000 clones, roughly nine tenths of them singletons. The V gene is TRBV15, the J gene TRBJ1-1; TRBD1 matches at 9 bases. The receptor was isolated from a person aged 18 to 65 who received the Ad26.COV2.S COVID-19 vaccine or a placebo. Sequencing used peripheral blood, obtained in a trial of Ad26.COV2.S vaccine versus placebo. The CDR3: CAAGQGLNTEAFF. As DNA, the CDR3 is TGTGCCGCCGGACAGGGGCTGAACACTGAAGCTTTCTTT. Looking up the rest from reference TRBV15 and TRBJ1-1 gives the full variable domain: DAMVIQNPRYQVTQFGKPVTLSCSQTLNHNVMYWYQQKSSQAPKLLFHYYDKDFNNEADTPDNFQSRRPNTSFCFLDIRSPGLGDTAMYLCAAGQGLNTEAFFGQGTRLTVV.